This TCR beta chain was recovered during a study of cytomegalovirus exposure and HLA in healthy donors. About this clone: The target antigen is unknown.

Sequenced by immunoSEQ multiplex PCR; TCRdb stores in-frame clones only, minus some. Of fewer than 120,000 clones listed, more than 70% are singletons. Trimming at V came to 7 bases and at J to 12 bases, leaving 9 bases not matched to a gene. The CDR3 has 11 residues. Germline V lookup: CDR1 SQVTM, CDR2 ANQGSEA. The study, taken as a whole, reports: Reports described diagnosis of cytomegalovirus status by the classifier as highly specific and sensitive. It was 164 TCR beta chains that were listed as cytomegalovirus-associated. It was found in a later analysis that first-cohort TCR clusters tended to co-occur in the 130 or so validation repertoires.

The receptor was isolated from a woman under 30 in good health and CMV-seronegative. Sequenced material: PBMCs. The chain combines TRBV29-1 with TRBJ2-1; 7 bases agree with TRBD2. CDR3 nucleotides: TGCAGCGCCACCTCAACGGGGGGGCAGTTCTTC. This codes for CSATSTGGQFF.